This is a list of T cell receptor beta chains from one sample in a study of blood T cells in healthy people across ages. MiXCR, applied by TCRdb to the 5' RACE reads, yields one record per CDR3 protein. The repertoire consists of 850,000 to 950,000 distinct CDR3 sequences, with 29% occurring once and the leading ten covering about 18%. Sequencing was carried out using blood. Every receptor here comes from an elderly woman in good health. CDR3s include the opening cysteine and the closing phenylalanine or tryptophan. Each record gives: CDR3 protein, CDR3 DNA, D gene, J gene, clone size, V gene. A D gene is named only where the DNA matches it firmly. Size tells how often a clone was seen (once, few, many) or the class of an expanded clone, and some rows leave it out.

CASTEPGAPGTGTQYF	TGTGCCAGCACCGAGCCAGGGGCGCCCGGCACAGGTACGCAGTATTTT	.	TRBJ2-3	once	TRBV6-1
CSAETGDEQYF	TGCAGCGCCGAGACAGGGGACGAGCAGTACTTC	TRBD1	TRBJ2-7	.	TRBV29-1
CASQRLYQETQYF	TGTGCCAGCCAGCGATTGTACCAAGAGACCCAGTACTTC	.	TRBJ2-5	.	TRBV7-9
CASRALSGGAYNEQFF	TGTGCCAGCAGGGCTCTCTCGGGGGGGGCTTACAATGAGCAGTTCTTC	TRBD2	TRBJ2-1	many	TRBV2
CASSSQINQPQHF	TGTGCCAGCAGCTCACAAATCAATCAGCCCCAGCATTTT	.	TRBJ1-5	.	TRBV7-9
CASSLFLQETQYF	TGTGCCAGCAGTTTATTCTTACAAGAGACCCAGTACTTC	.	TRBJ2-5	many	TRBV12-3/TRBV12-4
CASSSGPPGGYTF	TGCGCCAGCAGCTCCGGCCCGCCGGGCGGCTACACCTTC	.	TRBJ1-2	many	TRBV5-1
CAINGRVRPDTQYF	TGTGCCATCAATGGCAGAGTGAGACCAGATACGCAGTATTTT	.	TRBJ2-3	.	TRBV12-3/TRBV12-4
CASSLGSGGGEGTDTEYF	TGTGCCAGCAGTTTAGGAAGCGGGGGGGGCGAGGGCACAGATACGGAGTATTTT	TRBD2	TRBJ2-3	.	TRBV12-3/TRBV12-4
CASSQGAARGSNEQYF	TGCGCCAGCAGCCAAGGGGCAGCGAGGGGTTCCAACGAGCAGTACTTC	.	TRBJ2-7	many	TRBV4-1
CASSLAGTGGMNTQYF	TGTGCCAGCAGCTTAGCGGGGACAGGGGGTATGAATACGCAGTATTTT	TRBD1	TRBJ2-3	many	TRBV11-2
CASSLDFTGYTF	TGTGCCAGCAGCTTAGATTTCACGGGCTACACCTTC	.	TRBJ1-2	many	TRBV7-2
CASENRDRGYITGELFF	TGTGCCAGCGAAAACCGGGACAGGGGCTACATCACCGGGGAGCTGTTTTTT	TRBD1	TRBJ2-2	.	TRBV12-3/TRBV12-4
CASSLTRHINEQFF	TGTGCCAGCAGCCTTACGAGGCACATCAATGAGCAGTTCTTC	.	TRBJ2-1	many	TRBV7-2
CASSHGQGSGNQPQHF	TGTGCCAGCAGCCACGGACAGGGCTCTGGCAATCAGCCCCAGCATTTT	TRBD1	TRBJ1-5	few	TRBV6-6
CASSHQLPAGGPDTQYF	TGTGCCAGCAGCCACCAACTTCCCGCGGGAGGGCCAGATACGCAGTATTTT	TRBD2	TRBJ2-3	.	TRBV5-6
CASRTRRANTGELFF	TGTGCCAGCAGAACCCGGCGTGCGAACACCGGGGAGCTGTTTTTT	.	TRBJ2-2	.	TRBV6-6
CASSLDLVGKEAFF	TGTGCCAGCAGTTTAGACCTCGTCGGGAAAGAAGCTTTCTTT	.	TRBJ1-1	.	TRBV28
CASSPLAGFTEAFF	TGTGCCAGCAGTCCGTTAGCGGGCTTCACTGAAGCTTTCTTT	.	TRBJ1-1	.	TRBV27
CSVGIGGGSADEQFF	TGCAGCGTTGGGATTGGGGGGGGATCCGCAGATGAGCAGTTCTTC	TRBD2	TRBJ2-1	many	TRBV29-1